This T cell receptor (beta chain) was captured by sequencing in a study of neoadjuvant anti-PD-1 for oral cavity cancer. For the study at large: Patients without progression received a fourth nivolumab dose around day 43, then surgical resection on days 50-56.

Most PBMC samples had 480 ng input DNA in six replicates. Profiling relied on immunoSEQ multiplex PCR, and the TCRdb table lists in-frame clones only, not all of them. The table includes 65,000 to 95,000 clones, under 90% detected once. Patients had newly diagnosed, untreated stage II-IVA oral cavity squamous cell carcinoma. From germline, CDR1 is SGHTA and CDR2 FQGNSA. V was trimmed by 0 bases and J by 1 base, leaving 15 bases between them. The CDR3 sequence is 17 residues long. The sequence derives from a person between 40 and 79 years old with oral cavity squamous cell carcinoma. The chain joins TRBV7-2 to TRBJ2-5, with D possibly TRBD2 on 6 matching bases. The source material was PBMCs, sampled before nivolumab (anti-PD-1) treatment. The CDR3 spells CASSLAGGPVFQETQYF. CDR3 DNA: TGTGCCAGCAGCTTAGCGGGGGGACCGGTCTTCCAAGAGACCCAGTACTTC. The full variable domain, rest sourced from reference TRBV7-2 and TRBJ2-5, is GAGVSQSPSNKVTEKGKDVELRCDPISGHTALYWYRQSLGQGLEFLIYFQGNSAPDKSGLPSDRFSAERTGGSVSTLTIQRTQQEDSAVYLCASSLAGGPVFQETQYFGPGTRLLVL.